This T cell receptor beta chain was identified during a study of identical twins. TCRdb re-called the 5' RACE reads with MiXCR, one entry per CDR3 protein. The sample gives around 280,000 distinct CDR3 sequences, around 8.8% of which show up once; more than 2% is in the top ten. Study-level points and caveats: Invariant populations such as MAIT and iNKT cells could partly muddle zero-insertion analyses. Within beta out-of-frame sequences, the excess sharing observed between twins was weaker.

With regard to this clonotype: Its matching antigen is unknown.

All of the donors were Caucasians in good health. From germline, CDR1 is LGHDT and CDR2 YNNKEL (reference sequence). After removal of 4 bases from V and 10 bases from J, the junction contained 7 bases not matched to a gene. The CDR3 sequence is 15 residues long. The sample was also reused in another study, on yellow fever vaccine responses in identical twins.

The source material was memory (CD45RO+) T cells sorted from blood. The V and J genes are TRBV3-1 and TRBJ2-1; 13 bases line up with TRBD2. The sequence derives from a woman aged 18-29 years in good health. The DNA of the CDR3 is TGTGCCAGCAGCCCAGGACTAGCGGGGGCCAAAGAGCAGTTCTTC. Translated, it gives CASSPGLAGAKEQFF.